These 32 T cell receptor beta chains were all obtained from the same sample, sequenced in a study of T cells after somatic rescue of genetic block. Clones were read by immunoSEQ multiplex PCR, and TCRdb kept only the in-frame ones, dropping some. The sample comprises some 15,000 clones, just over 70% of which are singletons, and around 14% rests with the top ten. The sequenced sample was peripheral blood mononuclear cells (PBMCs). The receptors come from a boy aged 5 to 17.

This clone has only one observation. The J gene is TRBJ1-6, the V gene TRBV5-4, with 7 bases fitting TRBD1. The germline CDR1 and CDR2 sequences are SGHNT and YYREEE (reference sequence). The CDR3 is made up of 14 amino acids. Unmatched junction bases numbered 2, after V lost 1 base and J lost 7 bases. CDR3: CASSLQGVNSPLHF. CDR3 in DNA: TGTGCCAGCAGCTTGCAGGGGGTAAATTCACCCCTCCACTTT.

The rearrangement joins TRBV6-1 to TRBJ2-3, with D tentatively TRBD1 (6 bases). Germline CDR1 is MNHNS and CDR2 is SASEGT. This CDR3 spans 15 amino acids. V was pared by 3 bases and J by 1 base, with 11 bases between. The CDR3: CASSESGAGTDTQYF. CDR3 nucleotide sequence: TGTGCCAGCAGTGAGTCAGGGGCAGGCACAGATACGCAGTATTTT.

The chain is built from TRBV5-1 and TRBJ2-5, with a possible D match to TRBD1 (6 bases). CDR1 and CDR2 from the germline V gene are SGHRS and YFSETQ. CDR3 length equals 14 residues. Deletions cut 1 base from V and 5 bases from J, with 12 bases between. CDR3 nucleotides: TGCGCCAGCAGCTTGCGACAGGCTGGCGAGACCCAGTACTTC. It encodes CASSLRQAGETQYF. Full variable domain (missing parts from reference TRBV5-1 and TRBJ2-5): KAGVTQTPRYLIKTRGQQVTLSCSPISGHRSVSWYQQTPGQGLQFLFEYFSETQRNKGNFPGRFSGRQFSNSRSEMNVSTLELGDSALYLCASSLRQAGETQYFGPGTRLLVL.

This clone was seen a single time. The rearrangement joins TRBV4-1 to TRBJ2-7, with 8 nucleotides matching TRBD1. This CDR3 contains 17 residues. V lost 1 base and J lost 1; bases outside the gene matches: 9. Germline lookup yields CDR1 MGHRA and CDR2 YSYEKL. CDR3 in amino acids: CASSQVTGTGTSYEQYF. The CDR3 nucleotides read TGCGCCAGCAGCCAAGTTACAGGGACAGGTACGTCCTACGAGCAGTACTTC.

The V gene is TRBV18, the J gene TRBJ1-5, with TRBD1 as a possible D gene (6 bases). V lost 0 bases, J lost 0 bases, and 9 bases lay in between. The CDR3 totals 16 residues. Germline V CDR1 and CDR2: KGHSH, LQKENI. Here the CDR3 DNA reads TGTGCCAGCTCACCACCTAACAGGGATAGCAATCAGCCCCAGCATTTT. Encoded protein: CASSPPNRDSNQPQHF.

The rearrangement links TRBV30 to TRBJ2-3, with D unresolved. This CDR3 is built from 14 residues. V lost 0 bases and J lost 1, with 8 bases in between. CDR1 and CDR2 from the germline V gene are GTSNPN and SVGIG (reference sequence). Here the CDR3 reads CAWSVRAGTDTQYF. In DNA, the CDR3 is TGTGCCTGGAGTGTAAGGGCAGGCACAGATACGCAGTATTTT.

The chain recombines TRBV13 with TRBJ1-2; 8 bases match TRBD1. Germline V lookup: CDR1 PRHDT, CDR2 FYEKMQ (reference sequence). The CDR3 loop spans 13 amino acids. The trim removed 4 bases at V and 4 bases at J, leaving 2 bases unmatched. CDR3 residues: CASSWTGLYGYTF. The CDR3 coding sequence is TGTGCCAGCAGCTGGACAGGGCTCTATGGCTACACCTTC.

The rearrangement uses TRBV9 and TRBJ2-1; 16 nucleotides line up with TRBD2. In germline, CDR1 is SGDLS, CDR2 YYNGEE. The CDR3 length is 18 residues. V lost 2 bases, J lost 5 bases, and 7 bases stayed unmatched. The CDR3 protein is CASSVGLAGGPTHNEQFF. The CDR3 DNA reads TGTGCCAGCAGCGTGGGACTAGCGGGGGGGCCCACACACAATGAGCAGTTCTTC. Combining the CDR3 with reference TRBV9 and TRBJ2-1 gives the whole variable domain DSGVTQTPKHLITATGQRVTLRCSPRSGDLSVYWYQQSLDQGLQFLIQYYNGEERAKGNILERFSAQQFPDLHSELNLSSLELGDSALYFCASSVGLAGGPTHNEQFFGPGTRLTVL.

The chain recombines TRBV28 with TRBJ2-1; D perhaps matches TRBD2 (5 bases). This CDR3 region has 19 residues. Germline CDR1 is MDHEN and CDR2 is SYDVKM. Trimming cost V 7 bases and J 3 bases, with 28 bases left between them. The CDR3 spells CASTTLRAPPQGVYNEQFF. The CDR3 bases are TGTGCCAGCACCACCCTGCGGGCTCCCCCCCAAGGCGTCTACAATGAGCAGTTCTTC.

The rearrangement uses TRBV4-2 and TRBJ2-7, with TRBD2 matching over 8 bases. Germline V CDR1 and CDR2: LGHNA, YNFKEQ. This CDR3 spans 19 amino acids. J was trimmed by 3 bases and V by 1 base; bases with no gene match: 17. Here the CDR3 reads CASSQVTPRTSLHVYEQYF. CDR3 in DNA: TGTGCCAGCAGCCAAGTGACCCCCCGGACTAGCCTACACGTCTACGAGCAGTACTTC.

V gene TRBV10-3 combines with J gene TRBJ2-6; no firm D call. V dropped 0 bases and J dropped 2 bases, with 5 bases sitting between them. The CDR3 is 15 residues long. Germline V CDR1 and CDR2: ENHRY, SYGVKD. CDR3: CAISESGTGANVLTF. The DNA of the CDR3 is TGTGCCATCAGTGAGTCAGGTACTGGGGCCAACGTCCTGACTTTC.

This sequence joins TRBV9 and TRBJ2-5, with TRBD1 matching 7 bases. The CDR3 loop spans 14 amino acids. The J segment lost 4 bases and the V segment lost 3 bases, leaving 6 bases of the junction unmatched. Germline V gene lookup returns CDR1 SGDLS and CDR2 YYNGEE. CDR3 sequence (DNA): TGTGCCAGCAGCGGGACAGGCACAACAGAGACCCAGTACTTC. Protein sequence: CASSGTGTTETQYF.

This chain links TRBV15 with TRBJ2-5; D might be TRBD2 (7 bases). Per germline, CDR1 LNHNV and CDR2 YYDKDF (reference sequence). Trimming removed 0 bases from V and 5 bases from J, with 10 bases in between. The CDR3 consists of 14 residues. Here the CDR3 reads CATSRDRGAETQYF. CDR3 coding DNA: TGTGCCACCAGCAGAGATCGGGGGGCCGAGACCCAGTACTTC.

The chain uses TRBV7-3 and TRBJ2-3; the D gene is possibly TRBD1 (6 bases). The germline gives CDR1 SGHTA, CDR2 FQGTGA. Trimming took 5 bases from V and 1 from J, leaving 13 bases between them. The CDR3 is 15 residues long. The CDR3 DNA reads as TGTGCCAGCAGCCAGAAGGGGGTAGGCACAGATACGCAGTATTTT. This gives the protein CASSQKGVGTDTQYF.

This sequence joins TRBV18 and TRBJ2-5; D uncertain. The CDR3 length is 14 residues. V gave up 6 bases and J gave up 5 bases, with 16 bases separating them. The V gene's germline CDR1 is KGHSH and CDR2 LQKENI. The CDR3 DNA reads as TGTGCCAGCTCCCGTCTCGCCAGCTTGGAGACCCAGTACTTC. It translates to CASSRLASLETQYF.

The genes are TRBV10-1 and TRBJ2-1; D remains ambiguous. V shed 2 bases and J shed 4 bases, with 3 bases lying between them. CDR3 length equals 12 residues. CDR1 and CDR2 (germline): WNHNN, SYGVQD (reference sequence). The CDR3 protein is CASSERYNEQFF. As DNA, the CDR3 is TGCGCCAGCAGTGAGCGGTACAATGAGCAGTTCTTC.

The chain has TRBV27 and TRBJ1-2, with a tentative D call TRBD1 (5 bases). With 3 bases removed from V and 4 bases from J, the gap between germline ends came to 15 bases. This CDR3 spans 15 amino acids. The germline V gene has CDR1 MNHEY and CDR2 SMNVEV (reference sequence). CDR3 in DNA: TGTGCCAGCAGTTTCTTTATAGGGGCGGTCTATGGCTACACCTTC. Amino acid sequence: CASSFFIGAVYGYTF.

Comments on this clone: The same CDR3 can be traced to other DNA sequences in this sample. This sequence joins TRBV28 and TRBJ2-7, with D unresolved. Between the trimmed V and J ends, which lost 3 bases and 0 bases, there was a span of 0 bases. The CDR3 runs 11 residues. Germline-derived CDR1 and CDR2 are MDHEN and SYDVKM. The CDR3 region is CASSFSYEQYF. The CDR3 DNA reads as TGTGCCAGCAGTTTCTCCTACGAGCAGTACTTC. Together with reference TRBV28 and TRBJ2-7, the CDR3 gives the full variable domain: DVKVTQSSRYLVKRTGEKVFLECVQDMDHENMFWYRQDPGLGLRLIYFSYDVKMKEKGDIPEGYSVSREKKERFSLILESASTNQTSMYLCASSFSYEQYFGPGTRLTVT.

This clone was seen only once. The rearrangement joins TRBV28 to TRBJ1-6; 7 bases are a match to TRBD1. Losses at the gene ends were 6 bases for V and 4 bases for J; bases not matched to a gene: 6. CDR3 length: 15 residues. Germline loops: CDR1 MDHEN, CDR2 SYDVKM. CDR3 bases: TGTGCCAGCAGGGCTAGGGGGCTATATAATTCACCCCTCCACTTT. This sequence encodes CASRARGLYNSPLHF.

The chain combines TRBV6-5 with TRBJ1-1; D remains unclear. The CDR3 has 12 residues. Germline V lookup: CDR1 MNHEY, CDR2 SVGAGI. Trimming pared 4 bases from V and 4 bases from J, leaving 7 bases between. CDR3 loop: CASSSPGTEAFF. Here the CDR3 DNA reads TGTGCCAGCAGTTCCCCCGGCACTGAAGCTTTCTTT.

The chain combines TRBV5-5 with TRBJ2-7, with 8 nucleotides matching TRBD2. The V gene end was trimmed by 2 bases and the J gene end by 3 bases; junction bases not matched to a gene: 1. CDR3 size: 13 residues. Germline CDR1 is SGHKS and CDR2 is YYEKEE (reference sequence). CDR3 in DNA: TGTGCCAGCAGCTTCGGGACTAGCTACGAGCAGTACTTC. Its protein product is CASSFGTSYEQYF.

The genes are TRBV5-1 and TRBJ1-6, with 12 bases aligning to TRBD1. CDR1 is SGHRS, CDR2 YFSETQ, per germline. After removal of 3 bases from V and 7 bases from J, the junction contained 2 bases not matched to a gene. This CDR3 has 15 residues. CDR3: CASSSGTGGNSPLHF. The CDR3 DNA reads TGCGCCAGCAGCTCAGGGACAGGGGGCAATTCACCCCTCCACTTT.

This clone came up a few times. This chain links TRBV30 with TRBJ1-1, with D tentatively TRBD1 (5 bases). The CDR3 has 13 residues. Trimming cost V 5 bases and J 0 bases, with 10 bases left between them. Per the germline V gene, CDR1 is GTSNPN and CDR2 is SVGIG (reference sequence). The CDR3 loop is CAWARQLNTEAFF. The CDR3 nucleotides are TGTGCCTGGGCTAGACAGTTGAACACTGAAGCTTTCTTT.

Only a few counts were recorded for this clone. J is TRBJ2-1 and V is TRBV9; no clear D. Germline V gene data show CDR1 as SGDLS and CDR2 as YYNGEE. There are 13 residues in the CDR3. V lost 0 bases to trimming and J lost 6 bases, with 7 bases between them. The CDR3 spells CASSVGSPNEQFF. The CDR3 region has the DNA TGTGCCAGCAGCGTAGGAAGCCCCAATGAGCAGTTCTTC.

The V gene is TRBV13, the J gene TRBJ1-2, with TRBD1 matching 9 bases. The CDR3 spans 15 residues. V shed 2 bases, J shed 6 bases, and the junction held 7 bases outside the gene matches. Germline CDR1 is PRHDT and CDR2 is FYEKMQ (reference sequence). The CDR3 sequence: CASSLRGQGRDGYTF. CDR3 DNA: TGTGCCAGCAGCTTAAGGGGACAGGGTAGGGATGGCTACACCTTC.

The chain employs TRBV5-1 and TRBJ2-1; TRBD1 aligns across 7 bases. Germline-derived CDR1 and CDR2 are SGHRS and YFSETQ. The CDR3 has 15 amino acids. J was trimmed by 8 bases and V by 3 bases; bases with no gene match: 11. The CDR3 bases are TGCGCCAGCAGCTCTACAGGGGCCCTCGGAGATGAGCAGTTCTTC. Protein product: CASSSTGALGDEQFF. The whole variable domain, remainder taken from reference TRBV5-1 and TRBJ2-1, is KAGVTQTPRYLIKTRGQQVTLSCSPISGHRSVSWYQQTPGQGLQFLFEYFSETQRNKGNFPGRFSGRQFSNSRSEMNVSTLELGDSALYLCASSSTGALGDEQFFGPGTRLTVL.

This clone was seen once. The chain is built from TRBV19 and TRBJ2-7; D might be TRBD1 or TRBD2, each matching 5 bases. This CDR3 is built from 15 residues. Germline values: CDR1 LNHDA, CDR2 SQIVND (reference sequence). With 0 bases removed from V and 0 bases from J, the gap between germline ends came to 9 bases. CDR3 residues: CASSIDNGASYEQYF. CDR3 bases: TGTGCCAGTAGTATAGATAACGGGGCCTCCTACGAGCAGTACTTC.

The J gene is TRBJ1-1, the V gene TRBV2; TRBD1 matches 7 bases. The junction had 19 bases not matched to a gene; V was cut back by 7 bases and J by 5 bases. This CDR3 is built from 17 residues. From germline, CDR1 is SNHLY and CDR2 FYNNEI. Here the CDR3 reads CASKRYRGSSRATEAFF. CDR3 in DNA: TGTGCCAGCAAGAGGTACAGGGGTTCGTCTAGGGCTACTGAAGCTTTCTTT.

The chain carries TRBV27 and TRBJ2-1; the match to TRBD2 covers 13 bases. Germline lookup yields CDR1 MNHEY and CDR2 SMNVEV (reference sequence). With 4 bases clipped from V and 6 bases from J, the junction kept 3 bases outside the gene matches. The CDR3 has 15 residues. The CDR3 reads CASSYGTSGVNEQFF. The CDR3 bases are TGTGCCAGCAGTTACGGGACTAGCGGGGTCAATGAGCAGTTCTTC.

The genes are TRBV7-9 and TRBJ2-3, with 7 bases that match TRBD2. The CDR3 runs to 16 residues. Germline-derived CDR1 and CDR2 are SEHNR and FQNEAQ (reference sequence). J lost 2 bases, V lost 3 bases, and 8 bases had no gene match. The CDR3 here is CASSFRAAGDTDTQYF. The DNA of the CDR3 is TGTGCCAGCAGCTTCAGGGCCGCGGGGGACACAGATACGCAGTATTTT.

This clone is categorized as medium-sized. J is TRBJ2-7 and V is TRBV6-5; 11 bases map to TRBD2. Germline V gives CDR1 MNHEY, CDR2 SVGAGI. Trimming removed 0 bases from V and 4 bases from J; junction bases left unmatched: 5. This CDR3 region has 16 residues. CDR3 DNA: TGTGCCAGCAGTTACTCGAAACTAGCGGGAGTGTACGAGCAGTACTTC. Amino acids: CASSYSKLAGVYEQYF.

The chain links TRBV5-5 to TRBJ2-5, with D hard to call. Germline V gene sequence: CDR1 SGHKS, CDR2 YYEKEE (reference sequence). V was pared by 1 base and J by 4 bases, with 8 bases between. CDR3 length: 13 amino acids. In DNA form, the CDR3 reads TGTGCCAGCAGCTTGTTAGGACCAGAGACCCAGTACTTC. Amino acid sequence: CASSLLGPETQYF.